The present T cell receptor beta chain was sequenced within a study of blood T cell repertoires in COVID-19. This clone was seen a handful of times. Original handling: Reference gene primers were amplified, and this amplification served to estimate nucleated cell counts. Libraries were prepared by immunoSEQ multiplex PCR; TCRdb keeps only in-frame clonotypes and omits some of them. The V and J calls and the clone size are those of that table, but D and trimming were determined from the DNA. The table shows roughly 80,000 clones, with 82% occurring only once. The TCR was taken from a human donor in a cohort sampled during active COVID-19. Specimen: peripheral blood.

CDR3 region: CASETSGIHNEQFF. As DNA, the CDR3 is TGTGCCAGTGAGACTAGCGGGATACACAATGAGCAGTTCTTC. This chain connects TRBV7-9 to TRBJ2-1, with TRBD2 identical over 11 bases. J was trimmed by 5 bases and V by 9 bases; bases with no gene match: 6. The V gene's germline CDR1 is SEHNR and CDR2 FQNEAQ (reference sequence). This CDR3 has 14 amino acids.